This note documents a single T cell receptor beta chain sequence. The antigen is not known. Germline V gene lookup returns CDR1 MNHEY and CDR2 SMNVEV (reference sequence). CDR3 length: 17 residues. Trimming removed 5 bases from V and 4 bases from J, with 21 bases in between. These data are taken from a study of T cell responses to AZD1222 COVID-19 vaccine. Points from the study as a whole: Along spike, vaccine-associated CD4 TCRs were found throughout, with dominance at 160-218 and 743-854. There were mostly white British donors and more females than males, and clonal diversity was possibly underestimated.

The method was immunoSEQ multiplex PCR; TCRdb's version includes in-frame clones alone and lacks a portion of them. In the table there are about 130,000 clones, about 93% of which are singletons. Pooling of second doses given at about 4 or about 12 weeks was done. This chain uses TRBV27 with TRBJ2-1; D is perhaps TRBD1 or TRBD2 (5 bases each). The input for sequencing was peripheral blood, taken 28 days after the second AZD1222 dose. The origin of this receptor is an adult who received the AZD1222 COVID-19 vaccine. The chain's CDR3 is CASSRLSGPIIYNEQFF. DNA for the CDR3: TGTGCCAGCAGTCGGCTCTCGGGACCCATTATTTACAATGAGCAGTTCTTC.